The clone carrying this T cell receptor beta chain appeared a single time. This CDR3 is 14 amino acids long. Germline lookup yields CDR1 ENHRY and CDR2 SYGVKD. The V end was cut by 7 bases, the J end by 7 bases, with 17 bases between. These data originate in a study of control samples from healthy donors and cancer patients. Method: immunoSEQ multiplex PCR; TCRdb's copy keeps in-frame clones and lacks some. The sample has around 180,000 clones; approximately 94% are singletons. The sequencing sample was made of blood. V is TRBV10-3 and J is TRBJ1-5; D possibly corresponds to TRBD1 (6 bases). The sequence was obtained from a woman aged 18-35 years in good health. The CDR3 bases are TGTGCCATCAACGGCCAGGGGAAGGGACAGCCCCAGCATTTT. This translates into CAINGQGKGQPQHF.